This entry concerns a single T cell receptor beta chain. The CDR3 is 16 residues long. Germline values: CDR1 SGHVS, CDR2 FNYEAQ. The trim removed 3 bases at V and 6 bases at J, leaving 11 bases unmatched. The entry originates in a study of blood T cell repertoires in COVID-19. Study overall: The origin of the acute and convalescent COVID-19 samples was the United States, Italy and Spain. From T cells, B-cell-depleted T cells, or PBMCs came the material, which was cDNA or gDNA.

Here immunoSEQ multiplex PCR was the method, and the copy in TCRdb shows in-frame clones only, minus some. The table lists around 460,000 clones, about 87% of them singletons. The sequenced material came from peripheral blood. This receptor was obtained from a young man with COVID-19, enrolled during active disease. J is TRBJ2-1 and V is TRBV7-6, with 7 bases identical to TRBD2. The CDR3 bases are TGTGCCAGCAGCTTTTCCTTAGCGGGCACGACCAATGAGCAGTTCTTC. It yields the protein CASSFSLAGTTNEQFF.